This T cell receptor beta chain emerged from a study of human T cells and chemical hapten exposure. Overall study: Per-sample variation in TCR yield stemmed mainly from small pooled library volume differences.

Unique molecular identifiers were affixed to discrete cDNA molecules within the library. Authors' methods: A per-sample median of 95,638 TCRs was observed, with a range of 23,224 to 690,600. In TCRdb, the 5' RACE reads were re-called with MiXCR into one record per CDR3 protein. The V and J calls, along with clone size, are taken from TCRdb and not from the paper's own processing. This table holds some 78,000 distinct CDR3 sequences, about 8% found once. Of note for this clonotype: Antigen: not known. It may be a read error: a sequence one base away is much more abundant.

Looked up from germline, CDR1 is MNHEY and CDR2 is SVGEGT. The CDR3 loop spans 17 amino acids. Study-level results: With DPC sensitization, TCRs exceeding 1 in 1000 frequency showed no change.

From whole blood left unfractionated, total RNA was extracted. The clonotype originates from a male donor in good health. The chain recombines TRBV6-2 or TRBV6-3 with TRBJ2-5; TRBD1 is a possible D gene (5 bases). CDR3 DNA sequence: TGTGCCAGAAGTTACTCACAGGAGATTGTAGCCCAAGAGACCCAGTACTTC. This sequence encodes CARSYSQEIVAQETQYF.